Presented here are 7 T cell receptor beta chains from one specimen sequenced in a study of tumor-infiltrating lymphocytes in primary liver carcinoma. From roughly 0.45 ug total RNA, TCR beta cDNA was generated with a primer in the constant region. Three-round nested multiplex PCR performed with slightly modified ARM-PCR produced the TCR beta libraries. The first two PCR rounds used TRBV1-TRBV30 primers with a Cbeta primer, approximately 10 cycles each. TCRdb recomputed calls from the multiplex PCR reads with MiXCR, one row per CDR3 protein. The sample includes approximately 110,000 distinct CDR3 sequences, 64% of them seen just once. The study co-extracted DNA and RNA from around 20-30 mg of unsorted bulk tissue. Sequenced: liver tumor tissue from sampling region 3. Subset denoted: tumor region T3, left-lateral pole. These receptors came from a woman aged 55-75 years with primary liver carcinoma and hepatitis B virus infection.

Comment on this clonotype: Relative to the germline gene, one junction end is altered; a read error may explain this. This chain uses TRBV28 with TRBJ1-1, with D unclear. CDR1 MDHEN and CDR2 SYDVKM come from the germline V gene. The CDR3 extends over 12 amino acids. This CDR3 reads CASSLGHTDAFF. The CDR3 DNA is TGTGCCAGCAGTTTGGGTCACACTGATGCTTTCTTT.

Remarks on this clonotype: A read error is possible here, since a much larger clone lies one base away. The rearrangement uses TRBV7-8 and TRBJ2-3, with a tentative D call TRBD1 (5 bases). This CDR3 is built from 15 residues. CDR1 is SGHVS, CDR2 FQNEAQ, per germline. DNA for the CDR3: TGTGCCAGCACCTTAAGGGGATACAGCACAGATACGCAGTATTTT. Translating it yields CASTLRGYSTDTQYF.

As concerns this clonotype: Relative to the germline gene, one junction end is altered; a read error may explain this. The chain couples TRBV11-2 to TRBJ1-2; unclear D gene. Looked up from germline, CDR1 is SGHAT and CDR2 is FQNNGV. The length of the CDR3 is 13 residues. The DNA for the CDR3 is TGCGCCAGCAGCTTATGGGCCGGTTTTGGGTACACCTTC. Translating it yields CASSLWAGFGYTF.

Concerning this clonotype itself: The junction and the germline gene differ at one end; a read error may be behind it. Here the CDR3 reads CSVRQGPNPKTGELFF. Written as DNA, the CDR3 is TGCAGCGTTAGACAGGGGCCTAACCCGAAGACCGGGGAGCTGTTTTTT. V usage is TRBV29-1 and J usage is TRBJ2-2; 8 bases are a match to TRBD1. Germline V gives CDR1 SQVTM, CDR2 ANQGSEA. The CDR3 spans 16 residues.

For this clonotype: The CDR3 does not end in the conserved phenylalanine or tryptophan, so this is likely a read error. V usage is TRBV11-2 and J usage is TRBJ1-5, with 7 positions matching TRBD1. The CDR3 extends over 13 amino acids. The germline V gene has CDR1 SGHAT and CDR2 FQNNGV. The CDR3 protein is CASSYSPGQLQHS. In DNA form, the CDR3 reads TGTGCCAGCAGCTACAGCCCGGGACAGCTCCAGCATTCT.

With respect to this clonotype: The junction shows a germline mismatch at one end, possibly a read error. The V call is TRBV5-1, the J call TRBJ2-3, with 7 bases identical to TRBD2. This CDR3 is built from 15 residues. Germline CDR1 and CDR2: SGHRS and YFSETQ. CDR3: CASSLGSGTTDTHYF. The CDR3 bases are TGCGCCAGCAGCTTGGGCTCAGGGACTACAGATACGCATTATTTC.

V usage is TRBV28 and J usage is TRBJ1-1, with D possibly matching TRBD1 (5 bases). This CDR3 has 15 residues. V dropped 6 bases and J dropped 0 bases, with 14 bases sitting between them. Germline assignment: CDR1 MDHEN and CDR2 SYDVKM. CDR3: CASSTPTVMNTEAFF. In DNA form, the CDR3 reads TGTGCCAGCAGCACCCCGACAGTCATGAACACTGAAGCTTTCTTT. Filled out from reference TRBV28 and TRBJ1-1, the complete variable domain reads DVKVTQSSRYLVKRTGEKVFLECVQDMDHENMFWYRQDPGLGLRLIYFSYDVKMKEKGDIPEGYSVSREKKERFSLILESASTNQTSMYLCASSTPTVMNTEAFFGQGTRLTVV.